The text below deals with one T cell receptor (beta chain). This sample was included in a study of cytomegalovirus exposure and HLA in healthy donors. Losses at the gene ends were 2 bases for V and 4 bases for J; bases not matched to a gene: 3. Germline V gene lookup returns CDR1 MNHNS and CDR2 SASEGT. CDR3 length: 14 amino acids. The protocol was immunoSEQ multiplex PCR, while the TCRdb copy is restricted to in-frame clones and leaves out a portion. The sample holds 55,000 to 65,000 clones; around 96% are singletons and the top ten take approximately 1%. This TCR was recovered from a young man in good health and CMV-seronegative. The source material was PBMCs. The V and J genes are TRBV6-1 and TRBJ1-2; 8 bases match TRBD1. The CDR3: CASSEQGAGYGYTF. The CDR3 DNA sequence: TGTGCCAGCAGTGAACAGGGGGCTGGCTATGGCTACACCTTC.